Included here is one T cell receptor beta chain sequence, with context. Its antigen has not been determined. Mismatch with germline at one junction end may stem from a read error. The data were obtained in a study of T cells after posttransplantation cyclophosphamide (dated by TCRdb to 2015 to 2016). Notes on the research overall: The study tracked T cell repertoire reconstitution by TRB sequencing after myeloablative bone marrow transplantation using posttransplantation cyclophosphamide as GVHD prophylaxis. Blood from every one of the 30 to 35 PTCy patients who had 1-year posttransplant specimens underwent TRB sequencing. Antigen receptor sequencing covered samples from some 35 PTCy-treated patients and 16 of their related bone marrow donors. Public TRB sequences were compared against a database of over 3,000 sequences linked to responses to pathogens, tumor antigens, self-antigens and alloantigens. In 3 patients, TRB sequencing was also performed on up to about 3 more blood samples taken 2 to 5.2 years after transplant, and in 4 patients, pretransplant blood was also TRB-sequenced. Because TRA and TRB clonality correlated tightly in fewer than 10 samples, the subsequent TCR analyses were limited to TRB only.

Genomic DNA was the input for TRB sequencing, which was run either with the immunoSEQ assay at survey resolution or with the hsTCRB kit. The original methods were these. The immunoSEQ software handled the initial read processing, while the LymphoSeq R package was used for the repertoire analyses. Clonality was calculated as 1 minus normalized Shannon entropy, and the Gini coefficient was also calculated for each TRB dataset. Phenotypes of unsorted samples were inferred by mapping TRB sequences from sorted subsets of the recipient or donor onto unsorted samples of the same recipient. As stored in TCRdb, this immuneACCESS dataset retains in-frame rearrangements with V and J assigned. A fraction of the clones does not appear; measured against another copy, unresolved V genes explain less than half of the discrepancy, and the remainder lacks a known reason. V, J and clone size reflect that table, while D and trimming were determined from the DNA. Here the sample has roughly 30,000 clones; around nine tenths occur a single time. The top ten clonotypes cover roughly 0.096% of the sample.

The investigation overall reported the following: The TRB repertoires of T cells infiltrating skin or the GI tract showed only limited overlap with the TRB repertoires found in blood. Donor-recipient similarity was low at 1-2 months but rose over the first year, and later blood repertoires were often dominated by donor CD8+ memory clones. Across over 40 patients, TRB clonality was highly associated with recipient CMV seropositivity and CMV reactivation, and diversity in PTCy patients was similar to diversity in CNI/methotrexate controls.

The CDR3 contains 15 residues, cysteine and phenylalanine counted. Left in the record is the CDR3 DNA by itself, 45 bases read in frame from the first base. Per the germline V gene (reference sequence), SSHAT is the CDR1 and FNYEAQ is the CDR2. To count as naive, T cells had to be viable CD3+CD4+ or CD3+CD8+ cells with a CCR7+CD45RA+CD45RO-CD95-CD27+CD28+ profile. Peripheral blood samples were provided by related bone marrow donors on the day of marrow donation. Peripheral blood and bone marrow mononuclear cells were isolated by Ficoll-Hypaque density centrifugation and cryopreserved. Sorting of CD4+ and CD8+ T cells, including naive and memory subsets, was performed by FACS on a FACSAria II.

The sequence was obtained from a man aged 25-40 years in good health and a related stem cell transplant donor. The rearranged chain carries TRBV7-7 and TRBJ2-1, with TRBD1 identical over 8 junction bases. Sequenced sample: naive CD4+ T cells sorted from blood. The DNA sequence is as follows: TGTGCTAGCAGCCCCGACAGGGGACGGGGCAATGAGCAGTTCTTC. Translated, it gives CASSPDRGRGNEQFF. Beyond the CDR3, the reference TRBV7-7 and TRBJ2-1 genes provide the residues; the full variable domain reads: GAGVSQSPRYKVTKRGQDVTLRCDPISSHATLYWYQQALGQGPEFLTYFNYEAQPDKSGLPSDRFSAERPEGSISTLTIQRTEQRDSAMYRCASSPDRGRGNEQFFGPGTRLTVL.